The following is a T cell receptor beta chain sequence with its context. Antigen specificity is unknown. These data come from a study of cytomegalovirus exposure and HLA in healthy donors. Donors counted as nominally healthy when sampled, yet unrecorded immune exposures were likely. In the PCR, 60 Vbeta and 13 Jbeta primers were used. Clones were sequenced by immunoSEQ multiplex PCR, and TCRdb holds only the in-frame ones, with some missing. Of around 200,000 clones detected, approximately 80% appear once; the ten largest clones hold around 1.2%. Notes on the study in general: The investigators catalogued under 200 TCR beta chains as cytomegalovirus-associated. Some 17,000 TCR beta sequences were associated with HLA alleles at 0.05 false discovery rate in a later analysis.

V shed 5 bases and J shed 0 bases, with 11 bases lying between them. CDR3 length: 15 amino acids. Germline CDR1 and CDR2: LNHDA and SQIVND (reference sequence). J is TRBJ1-5 and V is TRBV19; D remains ambiguous. This TCR came from a girl aged 2-10 years in good health and CMV-seropositive. The material sequenced was PBMCs. Written as DNA, the CDR3 is TGTGCCAGTAGTTATACAGTAAATAGCAATCAGCCCCAGCATTTT. Translated: CASSYTVNSNQPQHF.